This entry is about one T cell receptor (beta chain). The antigen remains undetermined. CDR1 is SGHAT and CDR2 is FQNNGV in the germline V gene. The CDR3 consists of 14 residues. The junction had 3 bases not matched to a gene; V was cut back by 6 bases and J by 2 bases. This entry is derived from a study of T cells in Graves' hyperthyroidism and ophthalmopathy. Study-wide findings and caveats: The model anticipated ophthalmopathy a median about 7.1 months pre-onset. Most expanded thyroid clonotypes above 0.001 recurred in blood.

What was amplified from RNA transcripts were TCR beta CDR3 regions. Initially, a first-round RT-PCR of the TCR CDR3 employed the HTBI primer set. TCRdb recomputed calls from the multiplex PCR reads with MiXCR, one row per CDR3 protein. The table shows 96,000 or so distinct CDR3 sequences, with roughly 49% occurring only once. The chain employs TRBV11-2 and TRBJ2-7; the match to TRBD2 covers 11 bases. The receptor was derived from a woman in her forties with Graves' hyperthyroidism. The material sequenced was blood. This CDR3 reads CASRRLAGTYEQYF. The CDR3 DNA reads TGTGCCAGCAGAAGACTAGCGGGAACCTACGAGCAGTACTTC.